Below, 21 T cell receptor beta chains from the same sample are listed, as sequenced in a study of identical twins. Each CDR3 protein is one row after TCRdb ran MiXCR on the 5' RACE reads. The data contain hundreds of thousands of distinct CDR3 sequences, roughly 9.7% of them singletons. The sample also formed part of further work on yellow fever vaccine responses in identical twins.

Sequences were obtained from CD8+ T cells sorted from blood. The receptors were sampled from a woman younger than 30 in good health.

The chain links TRBV6-2 or TRBV6-3 to TRBJ2-1; unclear D gene. V lost 5 bases and J lost 6, with 20 bases in between. The CDR3 consists of 16 residues. Germline V CDR1 and CDR2: MNHEY, SVGEGT. The CDR3, as DNA: TGTGCCAGCAGTACACCCGAGTCTTCGTTTGGCAATGAGCAGTTCTTC. It encodes CASSTPESSFGNEQFF.

In its sample, this clonotype was seen a few times. The chain employs TRBV25-1 and TRBJ2-7; D gene uncertain. Germline loops: CDR1 MGHDK, CDR2 SYGVNS. This CDR3 comprises 13 residues. V lost 2 bases to trimming and J lost 0 bases, with 5 bases between them. The CDR3 DNA follows: TGTGCCAGCAGTGAAACAGTCTCCTACGAGCAGTACTTC. As protein: CASSETVSYEQYF.

This clonotype was picked up many times. The chain joins TRBV29-1 to TRBJ2-2, with TRBD2 matching over 10 bases. J was trimmed by 6 bases and V by 6 bases; bases with no gene match: 7. The CDR3 length is 14 residues. Germline CDR1 and CDR2: SQVTM and ANQGSEA. This chain's CDR3 is CSVVRTSGPGELFF. In nucleotides, the CDR3 is TGCAGCGTAGTTCGGACTAGCGGCCCCGGGGAGCTGTTTTTT.

This clonotype was detected many times. This chain joins TRBV20-1 and TRBJ2-3; D is possibly TRBD1 or TRBD2 (5 bases each). V lost 6 bases and J 2 bases, leaving 21 bases between the germline ends. From germline, CDR1 is DFQATT and CDR2 SNEGSKA (reference sequence). CDR3 length: 16 residues. The CDR3 protein is CSATRSYGTNTDTQYF. The CDR3 nucleotides read TGCAGTGCGACAAGATCTTACGGGACGAACACAGATACGCAGTATTTT.

Only a few counts were recorded for this clonotype. V and J are TRBV9 and TRBJ2-7; 12 bases agree with TRBD2. V gave up 4 bases and J gave up 6 bases; unmatched junction bases: 8. This CDR3 is 15 amino acids long. Per the germline V gene, CDR1 is SGDLS and CDR2 is YYNGEE. CDR3 loop: CASSPGTSGFGEQYF. CDR3 nucleotide sequence: TGTGCCAGCAGCCCCGGGACTAGCGGGTTCGGCGAGCAGTACTTC.

The chain has TRBV6-6 and TRBJ1-1, with D possibly TRBD1 on 6 matching bases. The CDR3 length is 12 residues. V lost 8 bases and J 8 bases, leaving 15 bases between the germline ends. Germline V gene data show CDR1 as MNHNY and CDR2 as SVGAGI (reference sequence). The CDR3, as DNA: TGTGCCAGCCAACCGAGGGGGGCAGAAGCTTTCTTT. Translated, it gives CASQPRGAEAFF.

This clonotype was seen more than once but under ten times. V usage is TRBV3-1 and J usage is TRBJ2-7; D gene uncertain. The germline CDR1 and CDR2 sequences are LGHDT and YNNKEL (reference sequence). There are 14 residues in the CDR3. V was trimmed by 0 bases and J by 2 bases, leaving 8 bases between them. For the CDR3, the DNA is TGTGCCAGCAGCCAAGAGGTGGTGACCTACGAGCAGTACTTC. This translates into CASSQEVVTYEQYF.

The chain employs TRBV7-9 and TRBJ2-1; a weak D match, TRBD1 (5 bases). V was clipped by 0 bases and J by 4 bases, with 10 bases between them. CDR3 length: 15 residues. The germline V gene has CDR1 SEHNR and CDR2 FQNEAQ (reference sequence). The CDR3 coding sequence is TGTGCCAGCAGCTTAGCCGGACAAAGTTACAATGAGCAGTTCTTC. Translated, it gives CASSLAGQSYNEQFF.

This chain links TRBV11-3 with TRBJ2-1; TRBD2 aligns across 11 bases. V dropped 5 bases and J dropped 9; count of bases not matched to a gene: 12. The CDR3 is 16 residues long. The germline gives CDR1 SGHNT, CDR2 YENEEA. The CDR3 nucleotides are TGTGCCAGCAGCCTAGGAGGGCTAGCGGGAGGCGGTGAGCAGTTCTTC. Translating it yields CASSLGGLAGGGEQFF.

This clonotype was recorded many times. The chain carries TRBV7-6 and TRBJ2-2; no clear D gene. The V end lost 4 bases, the J end lost 4 bases, and 7 bases lay between the germline ends. There are 13 residues in the CDR3. CDR1 and CDR2 from the germline V gene are SGHVS and FNYEAQ. The CDR3 coding sequence is TGTGCCAGCAGCTCCGACTTCACCGGGGAGCTGTTTTTT. Its protein is CASSSDFTGELFF.

In this sample, this clonotype turned up many times. V usage is TRBV20-1 and J usage is TRBJ2-1, with D tentatively TRBD1 or TRBD2 (6 bases each). The germline CDR1 and CDR2 sequences are DFQATT and SNEGSKA (reference sequence). V gave up 3 bases and J gave up 9 bases, with 24 bases separating them. This CDR3 is built from 16 residues. The CDR3 coding sequence is TGCAGTGCTAGGGGACATAGCATATCCCCCGGGGGTGAGCAGTTCTTC. Translating gives CSARGHSISPGGEQFF.

This clonotype was detected many times. The chain employs TRBV29-1 and TRBJ2-7; 11 bases agree with TRBD2. CDR1 SQVTM and CDR2 ANQGSEA come from the germline V gene. The ends lost 7 bases at V and 4 bases at J; junction bases unmatched: 6. The CDR3 spans 13 residues. The CDR3: CSAKLAGAYEQYF. The CDR3 DNA follows: TGCAGCGCCAAACTAGCGGGGGCATACGAGCAGTACTTC.

This clonotype was detected only a few times. V and J are TRBV19 and TRBJ2-7; TRBD1 agrees at 8 bases. The germline V gene has CDR1 LNHDA and CDR2 SQIVND (reference sequence). The V segment lost 3 bases and the J segment 5 bases; nucleotides outside the gene matches: 18. The CDR3 has 18 amino acids. This CDR3 reads CASSIWPPTGVLENEQYF. The CDR3 DNA sequence: TGTGCCAGTAGTATCTGGCCCCCGACAGGGGTGTTGGAAAACGAGCAGTACTTC.

The chain has TRBV4-2 and TRBJ1-1, with 7 bases that match TRBD1. The CDR3 runs to 16 residues. Looked up from germline, CDR1 is LGHNA and CDR2 is YNFKEQ. Trimming removed 0 bases from V and 3 bases from J; junction bases left unmatched: 7. The CDR3 nucleotides read TGTGCCAGCAGCCAAGAGGGAGAGGGGGCGGACACTGAAGCTTTCTTT. Its protein product is CASSQEGEGADTEAFF.

This clonotype was seen only a few times. The chain couples TRBV6-4 to TRBJ2-7; 8 nucleotides align to TRBD1. The ends lost 8 bases at V and 1 base at J; junction bases unmatched: 7. The CDR3 consists of 14 residues. Germline V CDR1 and CDR2: MRHNA, SNTAGT. CDR3 region: CASGTGFSSYEQYF. As DNA, the CDR3 is TGTGCCAGCGGGACAGGCTTTTCTTCCTACGAGCAGTACTTC.

The rearrangement uses TRBV7-9 and TRBJ2-7, with TRBD2 matching over 9 bases. CDR1 SEHNR and CDR2 FQNEAQ come from the germline V gene (reference sequence). Unmatched junction bases numbered 2, after V lost 3 bases and J lost 2 bases. The CDR3 runs 14 residues. The CDR3 loop reads CASSFSGSPYEQYF. DNA of the CDR3: TGTGCCAGCAGCTTTAGCGGGAGTCCCTACGAGCAGTACTTC.

This clonotype was seen more than once but under ten times. For the CDR3, the DNA is TGTGCCAGCAGTGACCCCAACCAAGAGACCCAGTACTTC. It translates to CASSDPNQETQYF. The V gene is TRBV2, the J gene TRBJ2-5; D remains ambiguous. The CDR3 contains 13 residues. Between the trimmed V and J ends, which lost 3 bases and 0 bases, there was a span of 5 bases. Germline V gene sequence: CDR1 SNHLY, CDR2 FYNNEI. Combining the CDR3 with reference TRBV2 and TRBJ2-5 gives the whole variable domain EPEVTQTPSHQVTQMGQEVILRCVPISNHLYFYWYRQILGQKVEFLVSFYNNEISEKSEIFDDQFSVERPDGSNFTLKIRSTKLEDSAMYFCASSDPNQETQYFGPGTRLLVL.

This clonotype was observed a handful of times. Germline is not matched at one junction end, which may reflect a read error. CDR3 residues: CASSASGGDKEQFF. CDR3 coding DNA: TGTGCCAGCAGCGCTAGCGGGGGGGACAAGGAGCAGTTCTTC. This chain uses TRBV9 with TRBJ2-1; the match to TRBD2 covers 12 bases. Germline loops: CDR1 SGDLS, CDR2 YYNGEE. CDR3 size: 14 residues.

This clonotype was recorded many times. The chain carries TRBV20-1 and TRBJ1-5; 10 nucleotides match TRBD1. J was trimmed by 6 bases and V by 6 bases; bases with no gene match: 8. The CDR3 consists of 14 residues. Germline V gene lookup returns CDR1 DFQATT and CDR2 SNEGSKA (reference sequence). CDR3 DNA sequence: TGCAGTGCCAAAGGACAGGGGGATTCTCAGCCCCAGCATTTT. Translating gives CSAKGQGDSQPQHF.

In this sample, this clonotype turned up a few times. This chain connects TRBV29-1 to TRBJ2-7; 9 bases fit TRBD1. The CDR3 sequence is 12 residues long. V shed 6 bases, J shed 5 bases, and the junction held 5 bases outside the gene matches. CDR1 and CDR2 from the germline V gene are SQVTM and ANQGSEA. The CDR3 nucleotides read TGCAGCGTGTGGACAGGGGTCCACGAGCAGTACTTC. It encodes CSVWTGVHEQYF.

This clonotype was counted many times. The chain combines TRBV7-9 with TRBJ2-1; 7 bases align to TRBD1. With 5 bases clipped from V and 5 bases from J, the junction kept 9 bases outside the gene matches. Germline CDR1 SEHNR, CDR2 FQNEAQ (reference sequence). The CDR3 is 15 amino acids. In DNA, the CDR3 is TGTGCCAGCAGCCCCCGGGTTGGGACAGACAATGAGCAGTTCTTC. It yields the protein CASSPRVGTDNEQFF.